The clone carrying this TCR beta chain has more than one count but fewer than ten. The antigen is not known. The data belong to a study of T-cell reconstitution after alpha-beta-depleted transplantation in children. General study findings and limits: After one year, T-cell counts and TCRbeta diversity mostly came from new T cells. Some patients' high day-60 TCRbeta diversity was traced to surviving recipient T cells and thymic progenitors. Roughly two months post-transplant, alpha-beta T cells reportedly originated from several hundred graft clones that had expanded.

Unique molecular identifiers were incorporated when the TCRbeta library was constructed. One entry per CDR3 protein, called by TCRdb with MiXCR from the PCR reads. The sample carries just over 200,000 distinct CDR3 sequences, about 8.4% recorded once. Trimming stripped 3 bases from V and 5 bases from J, with 13 bases between. Germline CDR1 SEHNR, CDR2 FQNEAQ (reference sequence). There are 14 residues in the CDR3. This specimen was PBMCs, mostly from graft donor cells, taken 360 days after TCRalphabeta/CD19-depleted stem cell transplant. The chain recombines TRBV7-9 with TRBJ2-5; unclear D gene. This receptor was identified in a male patient between 2 and 9 years old who had a stem cell transplant for acute myeloid leukemia, so the T cells may come from the graft donor. DNA of the CDR3: TGTGCCAGCAGCTTCGTAGGGATCCGGGAGACCCAGTACTTC. Translating it yields CASSFVGIRETQYF.